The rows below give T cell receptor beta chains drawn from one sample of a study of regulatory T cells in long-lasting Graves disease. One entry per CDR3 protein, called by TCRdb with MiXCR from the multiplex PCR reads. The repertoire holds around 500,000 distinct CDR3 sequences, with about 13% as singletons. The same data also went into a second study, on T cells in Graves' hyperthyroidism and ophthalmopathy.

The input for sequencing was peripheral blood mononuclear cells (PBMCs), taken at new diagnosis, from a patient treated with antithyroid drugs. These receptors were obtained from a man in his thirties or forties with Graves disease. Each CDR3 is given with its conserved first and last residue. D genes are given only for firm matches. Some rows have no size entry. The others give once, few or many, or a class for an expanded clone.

TGTGCCAGCAGGATGACAGATAACACTGAAGCTTTCTTT,CASRMTDNTEAFF,TRBV6-1,NA,TRBJ1-1,many
TGTGCCAGCAAGTTGGGGGGGGCGAGCTCCTACGAGCAGTACTTC,CASKLGGASSYEQYF,TRBV14,NA,TRBJ2-7,few
TGTGCCAGCAGCCACAACCAGAGGCAGTACTTC,CASSHNQRQYF,TRBV14,NA,TRBJ2-7,few
TGCGCCAGCAACACAGGGGCGGATTATGGCTACACCTTC,CASNTGADYGYTF,TRBV5-1,TRBD1,TRBJ1-2,NA
TGTGCCAGCATCGGGGACTCTGGGGCCAACGTCCTGACTTTC,CASIGDSGANVLTF,TRBV7-9,NA,TRBJ2-6,many
TGCGCCAGCAACAGGCGGGAGAACACCGGGGAGCTGTTTTTT,CASNRRENTGELFF,TRBV4-1,NA,TRBJ2-2,NA
TGTGCCAGTAGTATATATTACAGGGAATTAGAAGTGAACACTGAAGCTTTCTTT,CASSIYYRELEVNTEAFF,TRBV19,NA,TRBJ1-1,few
TGTGCCAGCAGCCAAGATGTTTGCCGGGACTCAAACACAGATACGCAGTATTTT,CASSQDVCRDSNTDTQYF,TRBV3-1,NA,TRBJ2-3,few
TGCAGTGCTACCGGACAGCGCCCGCTGTATAGCTACACCTTC,CSATGQRPLYSYTF,TRBV20-1,NA,TRBJ1-2,NA
TGTGCCAGTAGTAGAGGGACAGGGGCCTCTGGGGCCAACGTCCTGACTTTC,CASSRGTGASGANVLTF,TRBV19,TRBD1,TRBJ2-6,NA
TGTGCCAGCAGTGAAGAGGTCTTTTACACCGGGGAGCTGTTTTTT,CASSEEVFYTGELFF,TRBV6-1,NA,TRBJ2-2,many
TGTGCCAGCAGTGAACGGCTTCTAGCCAAAAACATTCAGTACTTC,CASSERLLAKNIQYF,TRBV2,NA,TRBJ2-4,many
TGTGCCAGCAGCTTAGGGATGGCCTCCTACGAGCAGTACTTC,CASSLGMASYEQYF,TRBV11-2,NA,TRBJ2-7,many
TGCGCCAGCGGACGGGACTCTAAGCAAGAGACCCAGTACTTC,CASGRDSKQETQYF,TRBV5-1,NA,TRBJ2-5,NA
TGCAGCGTTGCCCCTTCCGGGGCCTACGAGCAGTACTTC,CSVAPSGAYEQYF,TRBV29-1,NA,TRBJ2-7,NA
TGTGCCAGCAGCCCGCCCGGGGCCAGCCCCCGGGGCTACACCTTC,CASSPPGASPRGYTF,TRBV14,NA,TRBJ1-2,many
TGTGCCAGCAGTCAGGGAGAGGCAGATACGCAGTATTTT,CASSQGEADTQYF,TRBV7-9,NA,TRBJ2-3,many
TGTGCCAGCAGTGAATATAAACCGAACCGGGTCACTGAAGCTTTCTTT,CASSEYKPNRVTEAFF,TRBV25-1,NA,TRBJ1-1,few
TGTGCCAGCAGCTCCAATGGGGACAGGGACGGGGAGACCCAGTACTTC,CASSSNGDRDGETQYF,TRBV5-6,TRBD1,TRBJ2-5,NA
TGTGCCAGCAGCTTAAGGCCTAGCGGGAGGCCCTGGGAGACCCAGTACTTC,CASSLRPSGRPWETQYF,TRBV7-2,TRBD2,TRBJ2-5,many
TGCGCCAGCAGCGGGAGGGGGGCGAAGGGTTGGGATGAGCAGTTCTTC,CASSGRGAKGWDEQFF,TRBV5-1,NA,TRBJ2-1,NA
TGCAGCGTTGGAAAGCCCGAAGAGACCCAGTACTTC,CSVGKPEETQYF,TRBV29-1,NA,TRBJ2-5,NA
TGTGCCAGCAGTTTACGACCTCAGCCCCAGCATTTT,CASSLRPQPQHF,TRBV12-3/TRBV12-4,NA,TRBJ1-5,many
TGTGCCAGCCGGGACGCATCCTACGAGCAGTACTTC,CASRDASYEQYF,TRBV6-1,NA,TRBJ2-7,many
TGCAGCGTCAAAGCGGGTTCCTACAATGAGCAGTTCTTC,CSVKAGSYNEQFF,TRBV29-1,NA,TRBJ2-1,many
TGTGCCAGCAGCTCTCTGAAACTAGCGGCGTCCTACAATGAGCAGTTCTTC,CASSSLKLAASYNEQFF,TRBV6-1,TRBD2,TRBJ2-1,many
TGCGCCAGCAGATCGGGGGCCGCGAAGGGAAACACCATATATTTT,CASRSGAAKGNTIYF,TRBV5-1,NA,TRBJ1-3,NA
TGTGCCAGCTCTCCCCTGGGACAGGGGGGTCAGCCCCAGCATTTT,CASSPLGQGGQPQHF,TRBV18,TRBD1,TRBJ1-5,few
TGTGCCAGCAGCACCGGAGGGGCGGGACAGCCCCAGCATTTT,CASSTGGAGQPQHF,TRBV7-9,NA,TRBJ1-5,NA
TGTGCCAGCAGCCTTAACGGGAGGACGAACACCGGGGAGCTGTTTTTT,CASSLNGRTNTGELFF,TRBV7-9,TRBD2,TRBJ2-2,NA
TGCGCCAGCAGCCCGGGGACTCTCGCTATAACAGATACGCAGTATTTT,CASSPGTLAITDTQYF,TRBV5-1,NA,TRBJ2-3,many
TGTGCCATGCGACAGGGGTCCTATGGCTACACCTTC,CAMRQGSYGYTF,TRBV10-3,TRBD1,TRBJ1-2,NA